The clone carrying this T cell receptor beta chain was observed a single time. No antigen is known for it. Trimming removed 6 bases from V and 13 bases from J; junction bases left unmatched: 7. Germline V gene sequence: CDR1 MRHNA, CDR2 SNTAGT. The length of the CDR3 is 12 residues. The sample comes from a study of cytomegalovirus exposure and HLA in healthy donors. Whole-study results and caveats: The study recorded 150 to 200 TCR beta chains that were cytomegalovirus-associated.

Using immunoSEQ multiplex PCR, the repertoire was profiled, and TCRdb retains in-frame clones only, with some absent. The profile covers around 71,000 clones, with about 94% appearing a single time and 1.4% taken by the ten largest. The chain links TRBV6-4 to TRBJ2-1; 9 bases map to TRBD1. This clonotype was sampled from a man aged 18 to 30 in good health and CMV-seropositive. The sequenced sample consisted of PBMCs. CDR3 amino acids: CASSLSDRGQFF. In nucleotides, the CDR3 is TGTGCCAGCAGCCTATCGGACAGGGGACAGTTCTTC.